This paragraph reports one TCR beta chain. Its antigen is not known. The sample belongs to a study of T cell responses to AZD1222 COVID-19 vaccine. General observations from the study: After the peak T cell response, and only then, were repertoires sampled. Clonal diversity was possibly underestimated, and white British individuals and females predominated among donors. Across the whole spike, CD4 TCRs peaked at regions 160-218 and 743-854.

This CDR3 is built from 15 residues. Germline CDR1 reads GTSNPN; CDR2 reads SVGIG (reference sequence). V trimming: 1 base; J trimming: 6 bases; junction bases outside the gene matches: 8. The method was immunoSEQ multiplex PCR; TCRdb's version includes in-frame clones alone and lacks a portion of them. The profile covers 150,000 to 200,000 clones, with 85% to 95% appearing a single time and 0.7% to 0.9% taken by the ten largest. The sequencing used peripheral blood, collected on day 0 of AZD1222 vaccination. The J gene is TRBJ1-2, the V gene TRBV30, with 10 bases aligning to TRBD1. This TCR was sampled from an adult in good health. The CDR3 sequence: CAWSDETGGIDGYTF. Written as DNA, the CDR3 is TGTGCCTGGAGTGACGAGACAGGGGGCATCGATGGCTACACCTTC. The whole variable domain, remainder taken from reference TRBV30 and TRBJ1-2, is SQTIHQWPATLVQPVGSPLSLECTVEGTSNPNLYWYRQAAGRGLQLLFYSVGIGQISSEVPQNLSASRPQDRQFILSSKKLLLSDSGFYLCAWSDETGGIDGYTFGSGTRLTVV.